The source of this TCR beta chain is a study of blood T cell repertoires in COVID-19 (TCRdb year 2020). For context, the study as a whole: The collaborator samples originated in the United States, Italy and Spain and spanned the acute and convalescent phases of COVID-19. Where HLA class I and class II types were available, the types were taken from metadata supplied by the sample provider, not from assay-based typing. Deeply sampled blood TCRbeta repertoires from subjects exposed to, actively infected with, or recovered from COVID-19 were included in the dataset. The repertoires were released in a freely available public database meant as a resource for research on the immune response to SARS-CoV-2. Samples came from the ongoing ImmuneRACE study (first 160 participants) plus 1,254 subjects from 6 global collaborators. Sample metadata almost always included a de-identified subject ID, COVID-19 status, age in years and sex. The material from the prospective study consisted of cDNA or gDNA derived from T cells, B-cell-depleted T cells, or PBMCs.

Beyond this particular receptor, the publication reports: How much clinical and demographic metadata was included differed by source and by participant, and the metadata was provided uncurated.

Another Seattle source contributed samples from volunteer blood donors who had recovered from COVID-19. The collaborating institutions used their own protocols to collect whole blood in K2EDTA tubes. For TCRbeta analysis, collaborators shipped samples in one of three forms: frozen whole blood, isolated PBMCs, or DNA extracted from either of those sample types. As for this clone: It has no known antigen specificity. No base quality values were provided; no much bigger clone lies one nucleotide off.

The immunoSEQ Assay, a bias-controlled multiplex PCR, was used to amplify TCRbeta CDR3 regions from genomic DNA. The authors' analysis ran thus. Within the assay, amplification of reference gene primers was used to estimate how many nucleated cells each sample contained. To quantify the absolute abundance of each unique TCRbeta CDR3 rearrangement, sequence reads were collapsed and filtered. For each sample, productive Simpson clonality was calculated as the square root of Simpson's diversity index over productive rearrangements. In its TCRdb copy, this immuneACCESS table keeps in-frame sequences only and misses some clones. Where compared with another copy, unresolved V genes explain less than half of these, and the others have no known cause. The V and J calls and clone size come from that table; D and trimming were worked out from the DNA. The sample includes under 250,000 clones, with 84% observed a single time. The ten largest make up more than 1.5% of the sample.

CDR1 and CDR2 were assigned from the germline V gene as SQVTM and ANQGSEA. Trimmed from V: 6 bases; trimmed from J: 2 bases; junction bases lacking a gene match: 5. Counted from cysteine to phenylalanine, this CDR3 has 14 amino acids. Just the 42-base CDR3 DNA is kept, in frame starting at base 1. Rearrangement joined TRBV29-1 to TRBJ2-3; 10 central nucleotides agree with TRBD2. Sequencing was carried out using peripheral blood. This sequence was found in a woman between 40 and 55 years old who had recovered from COVID-19. The bases are TGCAGCGTCCAGCGGGGGGGCGTCACAGATACGCAGTATTTT. The encoded protein is CSVQRGGVTDTQYF.